This TCR beta chain comes out of a study of blood T cell repertoires in COVID-19. The V gene end was trimmed by 3 bases and the J gene end by 4 bases; junction bases not matched to a gene: 2. Germline V gene lookup returns CDR1 KGHSH and CDR2 LQKENI. The CDR3 spans 14 residues. Remarks on this clone: The same CDR3 also results from other DNA sequences found in this sample.

Only in-frame clones appear in the TCRdb table, and some are missing; sequencing was by immunoSEQ multiplex PCR. This table has 100,000 or so clones, around 81% appearing once. Sequencing was performed on peripheral blood. The V and J genes are TRBV18 and TRBJ2-7; TRBD1 aligns across 11 bases. The receptor was isolated from an elderly man with acute or convalescent COVID-19. The CDR3 loop reads CASSPDRGRYEQYF. CDR3 bases: TGTGCCAGCTCACCGGACAGGGGGCGGTACGAGCAGTACTTC.